Reported below is one TCR beta chain. The data were taken from a study of cytomegalovirus exposure and HLA in healthy donors. Study as a whole: One earlier analysis, a look at 180 million or so T cells, found some 100 million unique TCR beta sequences.

The study ran its PCR with 60 Vbeta and 13 Jbeta primers. TCRdb's table, derived via immunoSEQ multiplex PCR, lists solely in-frame clones and lacks some. The table shows some 130,000 clones, with about 74% occurring only once. The length of the CDR3 is 14 residues. Germline loops: CDR1 MNHEY, CDR2 SMNVEV (reference sequence). The V end lost 3 bases, the J end lost 8 bases, and 13 bases lay between the germline ends. Sequencing input: PBMCs. The source is a woman aged 60-75 years in good health and CMV-seronegative. The chain has TRBV27 and TRBJ1-4; a weak D match, TRBD1 (5 bases). CDR3 sequence (DNA): TGTGCCAGCAGTTTGGCGACAGAGCGAGAAAAACTGTTTTTT. This gives the protein CASSLATEREKLFF.